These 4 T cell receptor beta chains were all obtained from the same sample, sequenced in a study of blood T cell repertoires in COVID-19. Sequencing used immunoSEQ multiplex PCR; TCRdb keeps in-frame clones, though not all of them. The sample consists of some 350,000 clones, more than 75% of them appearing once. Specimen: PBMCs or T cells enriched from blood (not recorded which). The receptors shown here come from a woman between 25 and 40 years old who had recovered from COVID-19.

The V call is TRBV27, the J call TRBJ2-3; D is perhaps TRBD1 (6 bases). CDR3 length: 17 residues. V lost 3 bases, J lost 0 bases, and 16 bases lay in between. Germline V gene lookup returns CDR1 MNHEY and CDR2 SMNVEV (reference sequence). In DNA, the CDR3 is TGTGCCAGCAGTTTGCCTGGGACAAGAGCTAGCACAGATACGCAGTATTTT. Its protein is CASSLPGTRASTDTQYF.

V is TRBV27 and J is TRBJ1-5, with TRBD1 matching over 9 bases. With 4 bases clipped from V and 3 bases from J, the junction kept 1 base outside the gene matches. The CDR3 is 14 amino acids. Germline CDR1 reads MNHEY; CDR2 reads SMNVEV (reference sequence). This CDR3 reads CASSWTGVNQPQHF. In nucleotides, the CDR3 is TGTGCCAGCAGTTGGACAGGGGTCAATCAGCCCCAGCATTTT.

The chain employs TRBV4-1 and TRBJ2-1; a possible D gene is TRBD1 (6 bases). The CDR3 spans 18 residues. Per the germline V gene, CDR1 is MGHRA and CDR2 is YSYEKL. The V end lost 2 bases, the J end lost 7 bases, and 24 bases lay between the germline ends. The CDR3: CASSQQVVSGFRGNEQFF. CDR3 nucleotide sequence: TGCGCCAGCAGCCAACAAGTGGTTTCGGGGTTTAGGGGGAATGAGCAGTTCTTC.

The CDR3 sequence is CASSALAGGPVDTQYF. CDR3 DNA: TGCGCCAGCAGCGCCCTAGCGGGAGGGCCTGTAGATACGCAGTATTTT. The chain recombines TRBV5-1 with TRBJ2-3; 12 bases are a match to TRBD2. This CDR3 contains 16 residues. Germline V gives CDR1 SGHRS, CDR2 YFSETQ. Trimming at V came to 4 bases and at J to 5 bases, leaving 8 bases not matched to a gene.